These 3 T cell receptor beta chains came from one sample sequenced in a study of cytomegalovirus exposure and HLA in healthy donors. The PCR had 60 Vbeta and 13 Jbeta primers. TCRdb's copy holds only in-frame clones and misses some; the assay was immunoSEQ multiplex PCR. The table records approximately 200,000 clones, 75% to 85% of them present only once. The source material was PBMCs. These receptors originate from a girl under 18 in good health and CMV-seropositive.

The CDR3 spells CASSIDRGLTEAFF. CDR3 bases: TGTGCCAGCAGCATCGACAGGGGGCTGACTGAAGCTTTCTTT. The rearrangement links TRBV6-5 to TRBJ1-1; TRBD1 agrees at 10 bases. The CDR3 runs 14 residues. The V and J ends lost 6 bases and 5 bases, in that order; junction bases with no gene match: 6. The germline V gene has CDR1 MNHEY and CDR2 SVGAGI.

V gene TRBV2 combines with J gene TRBJ1-1, with D perhaps matching TRBD1 (6 bases). The germline V and J ends were trimmed by 1 base and 3 bases, with 12 bases remaining between them. CDR3 length: 15 amino acids. Germline V lookup: CDR1 SNHLY, CDR2 FYNNEI. The CDR3, as DNA: TGTGCCAGCAGTGAAGTCGCAGAGGGGGACACTGAAGCTTTCTTT. Its protein is CASSEVAEGDTEAFF.

Worth noting for this clone: The same CDR3 arises from other DNA sequences in this sample as well. This chain joins TRBV9 and TRBJ2-2; D ambiguous. Trimming stripped 0 bases from V and 7 bases from J, with 4 bases between. This CDR3 contains 12 residues. Per germline, CDR1 SGDLS and CDR2 YYNGEE. CDR3 in amino acids: CASSVASGELFF. CDR3 DNA: TGTGCCAGCAGCGTAGCTAGCGGGGAGCTGTTTTTT.